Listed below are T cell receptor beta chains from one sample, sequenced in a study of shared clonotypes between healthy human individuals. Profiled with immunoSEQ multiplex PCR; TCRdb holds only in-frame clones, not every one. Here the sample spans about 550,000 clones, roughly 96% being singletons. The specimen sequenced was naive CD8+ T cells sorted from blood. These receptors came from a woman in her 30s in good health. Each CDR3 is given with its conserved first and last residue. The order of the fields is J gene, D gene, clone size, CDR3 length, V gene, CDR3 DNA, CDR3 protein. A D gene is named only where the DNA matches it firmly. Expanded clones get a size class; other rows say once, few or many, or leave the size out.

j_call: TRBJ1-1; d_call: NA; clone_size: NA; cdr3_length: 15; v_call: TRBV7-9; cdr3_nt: TGTGCCAGCAGCTCCTCCAGGGCTCAGAACACTGAAGCTTTCTTT; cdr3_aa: CASSSSRAQNTEAFF
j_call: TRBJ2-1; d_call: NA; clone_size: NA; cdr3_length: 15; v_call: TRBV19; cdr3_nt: TGTGCCAGTAGTATGTATAACGGCGGAGCCAATGAGCAGTTCTTC; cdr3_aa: CASSMYNGGANEQFF
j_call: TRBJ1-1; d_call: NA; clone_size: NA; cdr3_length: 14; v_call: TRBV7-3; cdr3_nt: TGTGCCAGCAGCCTTAACCGGGACTCAACTGAAGCTTTCTTT; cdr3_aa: CASSLNRDSTEAFF
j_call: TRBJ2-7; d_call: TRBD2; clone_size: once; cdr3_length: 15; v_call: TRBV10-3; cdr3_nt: TGTGCCATCAGTGAGTCTTCACTAGCGGGCTACGAGCAGTACTTC; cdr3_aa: CAISESSLAGYEQYF
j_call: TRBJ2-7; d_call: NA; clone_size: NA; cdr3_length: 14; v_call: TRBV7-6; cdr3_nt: TGTGCCAGCAGCCCTGGAGGGGGGGACTACGAGCAGTACTTC; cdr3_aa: CASSPGGGDYEQYF
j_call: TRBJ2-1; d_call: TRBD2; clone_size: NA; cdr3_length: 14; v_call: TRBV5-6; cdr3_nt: TGTGCCAGCAGCTTTTCTAGCGGGGTAAATGAGCAGTTCTTC; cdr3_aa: CASSFSSGVNEQFF
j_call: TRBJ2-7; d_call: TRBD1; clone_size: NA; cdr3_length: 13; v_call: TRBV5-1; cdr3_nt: TGCGCCAGCAGCTTGGAGGACAGGGTCGAGCAGTACTTC; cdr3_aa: CASSLEDRVEQYF
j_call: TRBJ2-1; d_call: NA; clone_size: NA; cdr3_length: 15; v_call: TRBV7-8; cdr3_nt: TGTGCCAGCAGCGTTGCTATCAACTCCTACAATGAGCAGTTCTTC; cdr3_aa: CASSVAINSYNEQFF
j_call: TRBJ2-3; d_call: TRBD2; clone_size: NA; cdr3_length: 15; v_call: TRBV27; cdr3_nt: TGTGCCAGCACCCATGGGACTAGCGGGCGGGATACGCAGTATTTT; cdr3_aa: CASTHGTSGRDTQYF
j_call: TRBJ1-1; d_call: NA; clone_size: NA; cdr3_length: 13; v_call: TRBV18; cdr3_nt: TGTGCCAGCTCACCACCTATGAACACTGAAGCTTTCTTT; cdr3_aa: CASSPPMNTEAFF
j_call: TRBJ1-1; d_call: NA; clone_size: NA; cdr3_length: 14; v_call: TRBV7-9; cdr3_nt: TGTGCCAGCACACAGGTGGGGGTAGCCACTGAAGCTTTCTTT; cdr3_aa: CASTQVGVATEAFF
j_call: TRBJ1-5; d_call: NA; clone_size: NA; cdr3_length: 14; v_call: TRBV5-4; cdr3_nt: TGTGCCACCATCGGGGGATATAGCAATCAGCCCCAGCATTTT; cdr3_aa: CATIGGYSNQPQHF
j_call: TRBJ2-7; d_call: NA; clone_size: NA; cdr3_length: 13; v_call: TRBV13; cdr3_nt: TGTGCCAGCAGCCCAGGCAGGGGTTACGAGCAGTACTTC; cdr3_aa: CASSPGRGYEQYF
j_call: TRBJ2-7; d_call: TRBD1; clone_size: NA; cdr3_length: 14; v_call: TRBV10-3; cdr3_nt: TGTGCCATCAGTGAAGGACAGGGTGGCTACGAGCAGTACTTC; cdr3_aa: CAISEGQGGYEQYF
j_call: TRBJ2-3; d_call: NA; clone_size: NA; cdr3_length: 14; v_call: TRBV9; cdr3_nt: TGTGCCAGCAGCGTAGCAAGGATCCCAGATACGCAGTATTTT; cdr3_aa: CASSVARIPDTQYF
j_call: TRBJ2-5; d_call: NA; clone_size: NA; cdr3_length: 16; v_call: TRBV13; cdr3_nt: TGTGCCAGCAGCTTAGTGGCTGGAGGCCTCGGGGAGACCCAGTACTTC; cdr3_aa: CASSLVAGGLGETQYF
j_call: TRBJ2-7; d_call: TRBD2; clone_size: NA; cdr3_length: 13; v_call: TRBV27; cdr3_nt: TGTGCCAGCAGTTTACTAGCGGGGTACGAGCAGTACTTC; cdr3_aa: CASSLLAGYEQYF
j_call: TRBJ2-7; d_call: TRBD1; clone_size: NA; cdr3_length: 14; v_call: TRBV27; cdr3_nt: TGTGCCAGCAGTCCCGGGACAGGCGATTACGAGCAGTACTTC; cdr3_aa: CASSPGTGDYEQYF
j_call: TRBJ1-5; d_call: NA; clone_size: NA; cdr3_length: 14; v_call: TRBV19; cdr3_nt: TGTGCCAGTAGTCCCCCGGGAGGGGGTCAGCCCCAGCATTTT; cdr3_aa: CASSPPGGGQPQHF
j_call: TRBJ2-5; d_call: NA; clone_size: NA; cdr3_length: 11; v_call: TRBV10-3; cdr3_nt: TGTGCCATCAAGTCCCGAGAGACCCAGTACTTC; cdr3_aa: CAIKSRETQYF
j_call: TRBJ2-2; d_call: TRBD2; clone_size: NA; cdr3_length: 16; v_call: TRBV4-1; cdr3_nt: TGCGCCAGCAGCCAAACTAGCGGGAGGAGGGCCGGGGAGCTGTTTTTT; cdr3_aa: CASSQTSGRRAGELFF
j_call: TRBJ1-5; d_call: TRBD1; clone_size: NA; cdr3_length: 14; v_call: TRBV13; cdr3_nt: TGTGCCAGCAGCCGACAGGGGAAGAACCAGCCCCAGCATTTT; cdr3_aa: CASSRQGKNQPQHF
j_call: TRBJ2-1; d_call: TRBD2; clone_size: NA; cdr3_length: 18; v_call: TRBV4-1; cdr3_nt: TGCGCCAGCAGCCAAGAGGGGACAGCGGGAGGGCCGTCGGATGAGCAGTTCTTC; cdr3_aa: CASSQEGTAGGPSDEQFF
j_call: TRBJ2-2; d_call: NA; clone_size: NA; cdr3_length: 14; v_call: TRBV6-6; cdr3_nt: TGTGCCAGCAGCCCCGCAACTAGCCCCGGGGAGCTGTTTTTT; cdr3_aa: CASSPATSPGELFF
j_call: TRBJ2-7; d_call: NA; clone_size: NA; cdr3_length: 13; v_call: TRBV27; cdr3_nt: TGTGCCAGCAGCCCCGGCATATCCTACGAGCAGTACTTC; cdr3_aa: CASSPGISYEQYF
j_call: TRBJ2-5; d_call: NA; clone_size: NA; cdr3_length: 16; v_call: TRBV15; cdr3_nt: TGTGCCACCAGCAGAGATCCGGCAGGGACCCAAGAGACCCAGTACTTC; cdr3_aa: CATSRDPAGTQETQYF
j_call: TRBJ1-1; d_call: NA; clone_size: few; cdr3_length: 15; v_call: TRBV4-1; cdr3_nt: TGCGCCAGCAGCCAAGAAGGACGGCCTAACACTGAAGCTTTCTTT; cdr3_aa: CASSQEGRPNTEAFF
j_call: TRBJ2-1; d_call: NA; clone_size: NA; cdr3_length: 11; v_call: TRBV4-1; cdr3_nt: TGCGCCAGCAGACTTAACAATGAGCAGTTCTTC; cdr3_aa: CASRLNNEQFF
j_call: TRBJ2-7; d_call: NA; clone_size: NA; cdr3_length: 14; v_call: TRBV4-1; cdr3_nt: TGCGCCAGCAGCCAAGGGTTAGTCTCCTACGAGCAGTACTTC; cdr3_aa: CASSQGLVSYEQYF
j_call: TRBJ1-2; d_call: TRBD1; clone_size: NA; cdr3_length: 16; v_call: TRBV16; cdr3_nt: TGTGCCAGCAGCCCTGACAGGGTCGGAGCTAACTATGGCTACACCTTC; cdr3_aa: CASSPDRVGANYGYTF
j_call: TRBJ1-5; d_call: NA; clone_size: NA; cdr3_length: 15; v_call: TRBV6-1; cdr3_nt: TGTGCCAGCAGAGACAGTCTCCTTAGCAATCAGCCCCAGCATTTT; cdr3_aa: CASRDSLLSNQPQHF
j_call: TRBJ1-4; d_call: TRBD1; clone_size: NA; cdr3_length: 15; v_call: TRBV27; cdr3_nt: TGTGCCAGCAGTTTAGGGACAGGGGCGACCGAAAAACTGTTTTTT; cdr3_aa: CASSLGTGATEKLFF
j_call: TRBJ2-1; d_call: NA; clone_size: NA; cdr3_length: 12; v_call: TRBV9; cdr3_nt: TGTGCCAGCAGCGACGTAGGTATTGAGCAGTTCTTC; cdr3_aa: CASSDVGIEQFF
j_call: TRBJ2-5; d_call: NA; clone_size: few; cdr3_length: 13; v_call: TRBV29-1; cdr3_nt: TGCAGCGCCCCCACCGTCTCCCAAGAGACCCAGTACTTC; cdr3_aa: CSAPTVSQETQYF
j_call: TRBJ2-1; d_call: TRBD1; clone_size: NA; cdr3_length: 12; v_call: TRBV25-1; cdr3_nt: TGTGCCAGCAGCACAGGGGGGAATGAGCAGTTCTTC; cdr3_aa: CASSTGGNEQFF
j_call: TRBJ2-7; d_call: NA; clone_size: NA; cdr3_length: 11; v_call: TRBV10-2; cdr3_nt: TGCGCCAGTGGGGTCGGCTACGAGCAGTACTTC; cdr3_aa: CASGVGYEQYF
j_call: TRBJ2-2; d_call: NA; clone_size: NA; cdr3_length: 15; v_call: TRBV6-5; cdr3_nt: TGTGCCAGCAGTTACGAGGGAACGAACACCGGGGAGCTGTTTTTT; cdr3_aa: CASSYEGTNTGELFF
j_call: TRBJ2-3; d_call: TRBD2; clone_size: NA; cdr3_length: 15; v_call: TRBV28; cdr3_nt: TGTGCCAGCAAAGAGGGACTAGCGGCCCCAGATACGCAGTATTTT; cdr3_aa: CASKEGLAAPDTQYF
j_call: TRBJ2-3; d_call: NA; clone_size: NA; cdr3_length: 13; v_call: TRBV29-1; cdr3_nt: TGCAGCGTAAGCGGAATCAGCACAGATACGCAGTATTTT; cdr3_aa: CSVSGISTDTQYF
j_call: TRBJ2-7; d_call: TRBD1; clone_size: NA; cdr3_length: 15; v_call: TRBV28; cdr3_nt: TGTGCCAGCAGTACACCGGGACAGGGGATTTACGAGCAGTACTTC; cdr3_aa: CASSTPGQGIYEQYF
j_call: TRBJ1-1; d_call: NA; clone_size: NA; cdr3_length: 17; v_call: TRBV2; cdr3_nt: TGTGCCAGCAGTGAACAAAGCCGCCCAGCCCAGCACACTGAAGCTTTCTTT; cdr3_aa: CASSEQSRPAQHTEAFF
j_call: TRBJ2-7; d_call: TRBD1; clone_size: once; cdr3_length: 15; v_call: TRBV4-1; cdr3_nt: TGCGCCAGCAGCCAAGGACAGGGAAGCTCCTCCGAGCAGTACTTC; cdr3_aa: CASSQGQGSSSEQYF
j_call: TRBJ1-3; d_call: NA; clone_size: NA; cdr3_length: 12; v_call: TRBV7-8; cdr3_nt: TGTGCCAGCAGCTTAGGTGCAAACACCATATATTTT; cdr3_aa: CASSLGANTIYF
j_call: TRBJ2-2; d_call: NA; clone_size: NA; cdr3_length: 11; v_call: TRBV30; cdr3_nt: TGTGCCTGGACGTACACCGGGGAGCTGTTTTTT; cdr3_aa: CAWTYTGELFF
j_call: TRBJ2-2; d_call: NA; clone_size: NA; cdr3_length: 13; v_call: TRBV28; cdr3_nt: TGTGCCAGCAAAAGTCGGGGTACCGGGGAGCTGTTTTTT; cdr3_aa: CASKSRGTGELFF
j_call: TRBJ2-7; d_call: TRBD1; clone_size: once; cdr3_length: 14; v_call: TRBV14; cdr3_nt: TGTGCCAGCAGCCACCCGGGACAGGGATACGAGCAGTACTTC; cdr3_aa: CASSHPGQGYEQYF
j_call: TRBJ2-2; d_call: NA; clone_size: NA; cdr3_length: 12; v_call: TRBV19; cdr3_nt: TGTGCCAGTAGTGATGGCTCCCAGGGGCTGTTTTTT; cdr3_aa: CASSDGSQGLFF
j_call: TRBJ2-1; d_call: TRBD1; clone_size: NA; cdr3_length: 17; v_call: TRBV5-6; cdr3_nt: TGTGCCAGCAGCCCCCGGGTGGGGCCGACAGGGGACGATGAGCAGTTCTTC; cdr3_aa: CASSPRVGPTGDDEQFF
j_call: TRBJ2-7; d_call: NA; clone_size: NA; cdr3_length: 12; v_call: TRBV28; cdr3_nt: TGTGCCAGCAGTCTTCGACCCTACGAGCAGTACTTC; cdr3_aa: CASSLRPYEQYF
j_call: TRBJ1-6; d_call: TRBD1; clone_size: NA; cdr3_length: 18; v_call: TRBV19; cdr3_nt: TGTGCCAGTAGTATCGGGGACAGGGGATATGGAGCCAATTCACCCCTCCACTTT; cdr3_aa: CASSIGDRGYGANSPLHF
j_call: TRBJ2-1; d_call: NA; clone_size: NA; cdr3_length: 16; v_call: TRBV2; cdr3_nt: TGTGCCAGCAGTGAAGGACAGGCCAGCTCCTACAATGAGCAGTTCTTC; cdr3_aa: CASSEGQASSYNEQFF
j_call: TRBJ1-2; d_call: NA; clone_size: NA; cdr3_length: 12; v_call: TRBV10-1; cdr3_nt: TGCGCGAGCGGGGATCACGGCTATGGCTACACCTTC; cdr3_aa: CASGDHGYGYTF
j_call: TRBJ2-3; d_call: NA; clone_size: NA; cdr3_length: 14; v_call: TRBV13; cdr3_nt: TGTGCCAGCAGAACCAGGGGTAGCACAGATACGCAGTATTTT; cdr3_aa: CASRTRGSTDTQYF
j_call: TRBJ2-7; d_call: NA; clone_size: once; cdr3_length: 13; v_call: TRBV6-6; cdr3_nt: TGTGCCAGCAATGCTAGAATTGACTACGAGCAGTACTTC; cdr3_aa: CASNARIDYEQYF
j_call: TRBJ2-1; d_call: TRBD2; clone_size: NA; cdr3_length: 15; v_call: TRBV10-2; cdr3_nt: TGCGCCAGCAGTGAGGGACTAGCGGGCCTCAATGAGCAGTTCTTC; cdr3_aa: CASSEGLAGLNEQFF
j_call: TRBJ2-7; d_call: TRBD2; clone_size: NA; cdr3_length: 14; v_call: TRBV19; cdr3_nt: TGTGCCAGTAGCGGACTAGCGGGACGCTACGAGCAGTACTTC; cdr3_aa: CASSGLAGRYEQYF
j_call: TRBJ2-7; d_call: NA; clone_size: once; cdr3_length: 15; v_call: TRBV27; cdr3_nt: TGTGCCAGCAGTTTAGACTCTCGGGGGAACTACGAGCAGTACTTC; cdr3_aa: CASSLDSRGNYEQYF
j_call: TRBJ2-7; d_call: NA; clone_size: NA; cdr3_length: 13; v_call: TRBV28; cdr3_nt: TGTGCCAGCAAAGACAGGGACTCTCTCGAGCAGTACTTC; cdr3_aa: CASKDRDSLEQYF
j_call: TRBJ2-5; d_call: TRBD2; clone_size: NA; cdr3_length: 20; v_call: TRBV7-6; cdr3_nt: TGTGCCAGCAGCTTTGCCGGGACTAGCGAGGAGTCTCATAACCAAGAGACCCAGTACTTC; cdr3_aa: CASSFAGTSEESHNQETQYF
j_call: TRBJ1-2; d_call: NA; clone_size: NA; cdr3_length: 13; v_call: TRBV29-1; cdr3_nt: TGCAGCGTTCCGACCCACATGGGGGTGGGCTACACCTTC; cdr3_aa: CSVPTHMGVGYTF